Included here is one T cell receptor beta chain sequence, with context. Its antigen is not identified. Viral peptide pool expansion of antigen-specific CD4+ T cells preceded sequencing in the ViraFEST assay. Cells that had been cultured for 10 days were the source of isolated CD4+ T cells. Absence of prior SARS-CoV-2 infection characterized the vaccine recipients, who showed negative nucleocapsid antibodies. IL-2 medium was substituted for half the medium on days 3 and 7. The data derive from a study of vaccination effects on CD4 cells after COVID-19. This table comes from immunoSEQ multiplex PCR, and its TCRdb copy is limited to in-frame clones, with some not included. The sample carries 20,000 to 25,000 clones, roughly two thirds recorded once. Trimming stripped 6 bases from V and 5 bases from J, with 4 bases between. The CDR3 runs 10 residues.

This chain joins TRBV12-3 or TRBV12-4 and TRBJ1-1, with unresolved D. The starting material was CD4+ T cells from PBMCs cultured with HCoV-NL63 spike peptides, obtained before COVID-19 vaccination. This sequence originates from a human donor who received a COVID-19 vaccine. CDR3 coding DNA: TGTGCCAGCAGGGGGACTGAAGCTTTCTTT. Its protein is CASRGTEAFF.